Sequencing of this T cell receptor (beta chain) was carried out in a study of blood T cell repertoires in COVID-19. For the study at large: COVID-19 samples collected from the United States, Italy and Spain covered acute and convalescent phases. In each case, the material was cDNA or gDNA derived from T cells, B-cell-depleted T cells, or PBMCs.

The CDR3 extends over 14 amino acids. The J segment lost 3 bases and the V segment lost 4 bases, leaving 4 bases of the junction unmatched. Per the germline V gene, CDR1 is SQVTM and CDR2 is ANQGSEA. As processed by the authors: Nucleated cell number was recorded as an estimate derived from reference gene primer amplification. Profiling relied on immunoSEQ multiplex PCR, and the TCRdb table lists in-frame clones only, not all of them. For V, J and clone size, that table is used; D and trimming come from the DNA. This sample yields approximately 100,000 clones, of which 82% are seen a single time; about a tenth belongs to the top ten.

The J gene is TRBJ2-1, the V gene TRBV29-1; 9 nucleotides line up with TRBD2. The TCR comes from a man aged 65-85 years with active or convalescent COVID-19. The sequenced sample was peripheral blood. CDR3 loop: CSVGAGGGYNEQFF. CDR3 nucleotides: TGCAGCGTTGGCGCGGGGGGGGGCTACAATGAGCAGTTCTTC.